This TCR beta chain emerged from a study of blood T cells in healthy people across ages. The CDR3 runs 15 residues. V trimming: 4 bases; J trimming: 2 bases; junction bases outside the gene matches: 6. CDR1 and CDR2 from the germline V gene are SGHTA and FQGNSA. A word on this clonotype: Its antigen is unidentified. A much bigger clone sits one base away, suggesting this may be a read error.

No fewer than 5.5 micrograms of total RNA were isolated from every sample. The use of a sample-barcoded 5' primer and a J-beta primer mix characterized a second PCR of roughly 6 to 11 cycles. Samples each returned at least 2.5 million CDR3-containing paired-end reads. TCRdb re-analysed the 5' RACE reads in MiXCR, keeping a single row per CDR3 protein. The sample contains about 780,000 distinct CDR3 sequences, about 42% of which appear only once. Whole-study findings and limits: The fall in TCR beta diversity per million T cells was roughly linear with age.

This TCR came from an elderly man in good health. This chain joins TRBV7-2 and TRBJ2-5, with 8 nucleotides matching TRBD1. Sample: blood. The CDR3 protein is CASSWSGTGQETQYF. As DNA, the CDR3 is TGTGCCAGCAGCTGGTCGGGGACAGGTCAAGAGACCCAGTACTTC.